This section outlines one TCR beta chain sequence together with its context. This record comes from a study of blood T cell repertoires in COVID-19. In the original processing: It was from reference gene primer amplification that nucleated cell counts were estimated. Some clones are missing from TCRdb's copy, which holds only in-frame ones; the method was immunoSEQ multiplex PCR. That table gives V, J and clone size, and the DNA gave D and trimming. The table includes around 200,000 clones, approximately 85% detected once. After removal of 2 bases from V and 7 bases from J, the junction contained 8 bases not matched to a gene. Germline V gene sequence: CDR1 SNHLY, CDR2 FYNNEI. The CDR3 consists of 15 residues.

The rearrangement joins TRBV2 to TRBJ2-1, with 7 bases fitting TRBD2. The TCR originated in a man in his forties or fifties who had recovered from COVID-19. The specimen sequenced was PBMCs or T cells enriched from blood (not recorded which). In DNA, the CDR3 is TGTGCCAGCAGTGAATGGGAGGGAGCGATTAATGAGCAGTTCTTC. Its translation: CASSEWEGAINEQFF. Based on the CDR3 plus reference TRBV2 and TRBJ2-1, the full variable domain is EPEVTQTPSHQVTQMGQEVILRCVPISNHLYFYWYRQILGQKVEFLVSFYNNEISEKSEIFDDQFSVERPDGSNFTLKIRSTKLEDSAMYFCASSEWEGAINEQFFGPGTRLTVL.